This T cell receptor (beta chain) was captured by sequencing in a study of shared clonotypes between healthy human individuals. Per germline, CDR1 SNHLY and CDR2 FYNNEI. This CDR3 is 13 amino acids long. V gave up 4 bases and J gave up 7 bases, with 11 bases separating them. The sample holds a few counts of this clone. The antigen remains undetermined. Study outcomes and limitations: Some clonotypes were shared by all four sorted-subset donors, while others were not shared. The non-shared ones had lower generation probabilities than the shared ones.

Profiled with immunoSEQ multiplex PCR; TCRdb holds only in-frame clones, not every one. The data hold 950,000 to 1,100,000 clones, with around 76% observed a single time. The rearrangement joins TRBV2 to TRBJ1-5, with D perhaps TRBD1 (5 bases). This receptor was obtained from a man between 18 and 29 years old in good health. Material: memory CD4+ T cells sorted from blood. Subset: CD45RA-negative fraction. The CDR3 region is CASSAGGRQPQHF. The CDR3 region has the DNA TGTGCCAGCAGTGCCGGGGGTCGGCAGCCCCAGCATTTT.